This T cell receptor beta chain was observed in a study of T cells in localized non-small cell lung cancer. Study-wide points: Longer overall survival accompanied higher blood T cell density. Because only a single region of the tumor was sequenced, heterogeneity remains possible. Median approximately 58 top-100 tumor clones were shared with paired adjacent lung. There was higher T cell clonality in uninvolved adjacent lung than in tumor, and it was highest there.

TCRdb's copy holds only in-frame clones and misses some; the assay was immunoSEQ multiplex PCR. The table shows 70,000 to 100,000 clones, with 65% to 85% occurring only once. Between the trimmed V and J ends, which lost 3 bases and 2 bases, there was a span of 2 bases. CDR1 is SGDLS, CDR2 YYNGEE, per germline. The CDR3 consists of 11 residues. Turning to this clone: Its antigen is unknown.

The V gene is TRBV9, the J gene TRBJ1-2; D call uncertain. The clonotype was recovered from a female donor aged 60 or older with stage I lung adenocarcinoma. The source material was peripheral blood, sampled before any cancer treatment. CDR3 sequence: CASSANYGYTF. In DNA, the CDR3 is TGTGCCAGCAGCGCGAACTATGGCTACACCTTC.